A selection of T cell receptor beta chains follows, all from one sample in a study of blood T cell repertoires in COVID-19. Here immunoSEQ multiplex PCR was the method, and the copy in TCRdb shows in-frame clones only, minus some. This table holds about 86,000 clones, roughly 86% found once. Input material: peripheral blood. Every receptor here comes from a woman older than 75 with acute or convalescent COVID-19. Both conserved end residues are part of each CDR3. A D gene is named only where the DNA matches it firmly. Some rows have no size entry. The others give once, few or many, or a class for an expanded clone.

>TRBD1|-|TRBV5-1|TRBJ1-2
TGCGCCAGCAGCTCAACGGGACAGGGCGTCGATGGCTACACCTTC
CASSSTGQGVDGYTF
>-|-|TRBV4-1|TRBJ2-3
TGCGCCAGCAGCCCACCGGGACAAAAAGATACGCAGTATTTT
CASSPPGQKDTQYF
>TRBD1|once|TRBV6-5|TRBJ1-1
TGTGCCAGCAGTTCGGACAGGGGGATCACTGAAGCTTTCTTT
CASSSDRGITEAFF
>-|once|TRBV28|TRBJ2-2
TGTGCCAGCAGCCCAGGGCCCCGGGAGCTGTTTTTT
CASSPGPRELFF
>TRBD1|-|TRBV18|TRBJ2-2
TGTGCCAGCTCGCCCAAGACAGGGACCGGGGAGCTGTTTTTT
CASSPKTGTGELFF
>-|-|TRBV6-6|TRBJ1-2
TGTGCCAGCAGTTACTCCGGAGGGCCCTATGGCTACACCTTC
CASSYSGGPYGYTF
>-|-|TRBV2|TRBJ1-5
TGTGCCAGCAGTGCGTGGACAATCAATCAGCCCCAGCATTTT
CASSAWTINQPQHF
>-|-|TRBV28|TRBJ2-1
TGTGCCAGCAGTTTCGAGGTCTTTTATGAGCAGTTCTTC
CASSFEVFYEQFF
>-|once|TRBV2|TRBJ1-2
TGTGCCAGCAGTGAAGGACAGGCCCCCCATTATGGCTACACCTTC
CASSEGQAPHYGYTF
>-|once|TRBV7-9|TRBJ2-7
TGTGCCAGCAGCTCGATGACTAGGAACCACTACGAGCAGTACTTC
CASSSMTRNHYEQYF
>-|-|TRBV3-1/TRBV3-2|TRBJ1-1
TGTGCCAGCAGCCCCGAGGGAAGATTGAACACTGAAGCTTTCTTT
CASSPEGRLNTEAFF
>TRBD2|-|TRBV6-5|TRBJ2-1
TGTGCCAGCAGACTAGCGGGAGGGTACAATGAGCAGTTCTTC
CASRLAGGYNEQFF
>TRBD2|-|TRBV6-4|TRBJ2-1
TGTGCCAGCAGTATTAGCGGGAGGGCCTCTGAGCAGTTCTTC
CASSISGRASEQFF
>TRBD1|few|TRBV7-9|TRBJ1-1
TGTGCCAGCAGCCCACAGGGGGTGGACACTGAAGCTTTCTTT
CASSPQGVDTEAFF
>TRBD1|-|TRBV28|TRBJ1-5
TGTGCCAGCAGTTTATCCGCCGGGACAGGGAATCAGCCCCAGCATTTT
CASSLSAGTGNQPQHF
>-|-|TRBV19|TRBJ1-3
TGTGCCAGTAACCCCGGGGACTCTGGAAACACCATATATTTT
CASNPGDSGNTIYF
>-|-|TRBV6-5|TRBJ1-3
TGTGCCAGCAGTTTTACCAGGGGAAACACCATATATTTT
CASSFTRGNTIYF
>TRBD2|-|TRBV28|TRBJ2-2
TGTGCCAGCAGGTCCGGGGGAGGGGCTCCCACCGGGGAGCTGTTTTTT
CASRSGGGAPTGELFF
>TRBD2|-|TRBV27|TRBJ2-3
TGTGCCAGCAGTTTATTTCGACTAGCGGGGAACACAGATACGCAGTATTTT
CASSLFRLAGNTDTQYF
>TRBD1|-|TRBV29-1|TRBJ1-1
TGCAGCGTTGAAAGGGGGCTGAACACTGAAGCTTTCTTT
CSVERGLNTEAFF
>TRBD2|-|TRBV10-2|TRBJ2-3
TGCGCCAGCGACAATGCCCCGCTAGCGGGGGGGCCGGGAGATACGCAGTATTTT
CASDNAPLAGGPGDTQYF
>-|-|TRBV28|TRBJ2-7
TGTGCCAGCAGTTTGTTTAATCCCTACGAGCAGTACTTC
CASSLFNPYEQYF